This entry lists 30 T cell receptor beta chains sequenced from one sample in a study of shared clonotypes between healthy human individuals. Generated by immunoSEQ multiplex PCR, the TCRdb table keeps only in-frame clones and is missing some. Of about 960,000 clones detected, about three quarters appear once; the ten largest clones hold nearly 1.5%. Sequencing used memory CD4+ T cells sorted from blood. Subset of the sample: CD45RA-negative fraction. These receptors came from a man younger than 35 in good health.

The rearrangement joins TRBV14 to TRBJ2-7, with D possibly TRBD2 on 7 matching bases. Looked up from germline, CDR1 is SGHDN and CDR2 is FVKESK. There are 14 residues in the CDR3. V lost 5 bases and J 2 bases, leaving 13 bases between the germline ends. CDR3: CASSRGGLTYEQYF. The CDR3 DNA is TGTGCCAGCAGCAGGGGGGGCCTCACCTACGAGCAGTACTTC.

Turning to this clone: The same CDR3 can be traced to other DNA sequences in this sample. The V gene is TRBV5-1, the J gene TRBJ1-2, with 7 bases identical to TRBD1. CDR1 is SGHRS and CDR2 is YFSETQ in the germline V gene. After removal of 4 bases from V and 0 bases from J, the junction contained 3 bases not matched to a gene. The CDR3 has 14 amino acids. Here the CDR3 DNA reads TGCGCCAGCAGCCCAGGGACAGCTAACTATGGCTACACCTTC. It yields the protein CASSPGTANYGYTF.

The chain combines TRBV7-2 with TRBJ1-1; no clear D gene. The germline CDR1 and CDR2 sequences are SGHTA and FQGNSA. Trimming stripped 5 bases from V and 1 base from J, with 14 bases between. CDR3 size: 15 residues. CDR3 residues: CASSLHEGPNTEAFF. CDR3 nucleotides: TGTGCCAGCAGCCTCCACGAGGGTCCGAACACTGAAGCTTTCTTT.

This clone appeared once. The chain combines TRBV28 with TRBJ2-1; 10 bases align to TRBD2. Germline V CDR1 and CDR2: MDHEN, SYDVKM. The CDR3 runs 16 residues. V lost 3 bases and J lost 5; bases outside the gene matches: 7. The CDR3 coding sequence is TGTGCCAGCAGTTTCTTAGCGGGGGGACGCCACAATGAGCAGTTCTTC. Translation: CASSFLAGGRHNEQFF.

The V call is TRBV4-3, the J call TRBJ2-3, with D hard to call. Germline loops: CDR1 LGHNA, CDR2 YSLEER. Trimming stripped 0 bases from V and 5 bases from J, with 9 bases between. CDR3 length: 14 amino acids. The CDR3 nucleotides are TGCGCCAGCAGCCAAGATCTTGCTCGAGATACGCAGTATTTT. Translated: CASSQDLARDTQYF.

V is TRBV5-1 and J is TRBJ2-7; no definite D call. Deletions cut 2 bases from V and 5 bases from J, with 14 bases between. This CDR3 is built from 14 residues. Germline V gene lookup returns CDR1 SGHRS and CDR2 YFSETQ. The CDR3 here is CASSFRRQIDEQYF. CDR3 nucleotide sequence: TGCGCCAGCAGCTTTCGGCGTCAGATTGACGAGCAGTACTTC.

On this clone itself: Other DNA variants within this sample encode the same CDR3. The chain combines TRBV27 with TRBJ2-3, with a tentative D call TRBD1 (6 bases). From germline, CDR1 is MNHEY and CDR2 SMNVEV (reference sequence). The length of the CDR3 is 13 residues. Trimming shortened V by 6 bases and J by 3 bases, and 10 bases separated the two germline ends. The CDR3 reads CASRLGGTDTQYF. CDR3 sequence (DNA): TGTGCCAGCAGGTTAGGGGGTACAGATACGCAGTATTTT.

The chain has TRBV9 and TRBJ2-3; D is unclear. This CDR3 region has 16 residues. Germline CDR1 SGDLS, CDR2 YYNGEE. The V end lost 3 bases, the J end lost 0 bases, and 14 bases lay between the germline ends. For the CDR3, the DNA is TGTGCCAGCAGCGGAGAGGCTCACGCTAGCACAGATACGCAGTATTTT. Translated, it gives CASSGEAHASTDTQYF.

V usage is TRBV7-9 and J usage is TRBJ1-3; D not certain. The CDR3 covers 12 residues. The germline V gene encodes CDR1 SEHNR and CDR2 FQNEAQ (reference sequence). Trimming left V 3 bases short and J 4 bases short, with 4 bases between. CDR3 residues: CASSLVGNTIYF. Written as DNA, the CDR3 is TGTGCCAGCAGCTTGGTGGGAAACACCATATATTTT.

V usage is TRBV9 and J usage is TRBJ2-7, with TRBD1 as a possible D gene (5 bases). The CDR3 is made up of 14 amino acids. Germline V CDR1 and CDR2: SGDLS, YYNGEE. Trimming removed 0 bases at V and 1 base at J, with 8 bases between. The CDR3: CASSVDAGSYEQYF. DNA for the CDR3: TGTGCCAGCAGCGTAGACGCAGGGTCCTACGAGCAGTACTTC. Supplemented by reference TRBV9 and TRBJ2-7, the full variable domain reads DSGVTQTPKHLITATGQRVTLRCSPRSGDLSVYWYQQSLDQGLQFLIQYYNGEERAKGNILERFSAQQFPDLHSELNLSSLELGDSALYFCASSVDAGSYEQYFGPGTRLTVT.

In this sample, this clone turned up once. The chain joins TRBV11-2 to TRBJ2-2; the D is unclear. Per germline, CDR1 SGHAT and CDR2 FQNNGV. The CDR3 has 13 amino acids. Trimming cost V 5 bases and J 7 bases, with 11 bases left between them. CDR3 amino acids: CASSHRTGGELFF. The CDR3 DNA sequence: TGTGCCAGCAGCCACCGCACGGGCGGGGAGCTGTTTTTT.

V is TRBV10-3 and J is TRBJ2-3, with D perhaps TRBD1 (5 bases). Germline CDR1 reads ENHRY; CDR2 reads SYGVKD. This CDR3 region has 13 residues. V lost 0 bases, J lost 7 bases, and 8 bases lay in between. The chain's CDR3 is CAISESGAHTQYF. Here the CDR3 DNA reads TGTGCCATCAGTGAGTCTGGGGCACATACGCAGTATTTT.

This sequence joins TRBV4-1 and TRBJ1-6; 7 positions match TRBD1. V shed 4 bases, J shed 7 bases, and the junction held 13 bases outside the gene matches. The CDR3 consists of 17 residues. Germline V CDR1 and CDR2: MGHRA, YSYEKL. In DNA form, the CDR3 reads TGCGCCAGCAGCCCAAGGGGGCCAGGGACGGGGAATTCACCCCTCCACTTT. This sequence encodes CASSPRGPGTGNSPLHF.

The rearrangement links TRBV11-2 to TRBJ2-1; 7 bases are a match to TRBD2. V trimming: 4 bases; J trimming: 0 bases; junction bases outside the gene matches: 6. CDR1 SGHAT and CDR2 FQNNGV come from the germline V gene. This CDR3 contains 16 residues. The CDR3 region is CASSSPSGSSYNEQFF. Written as DNA, the CDR3 is TGTGCCAGCAGCTCCCCTAGCGGTAGCTCCTACAATGAGCAGTTCTTC.

This sequence joins TRBV11-2 and TRBJ2-5; tentatively, D is TRBD1 or TRBD2 (6 bases each). Per the germline V gene, CDR1 is SGHAT and CDR2 is FQNNGV. The CDR3 is made up of 17 amino acids. Trimming shortened V by 5 bases and J by 1 base, and 20 bases separated the two germline ends. The CDR3 reads CASSPGALLDLQETQYF. The CDR3 DNA is TGTGCCAGCAGCCCGGGGGCCCTCCTGGATCTCCAAGAGACCCAGTACTTC.

A remark on this clone: One end of the junction fails to match germline, which may point to a read error. J is TRBJ1-6 and V is TRBV6-1; 12 bases line up with TRBD1. The CDR3 runs to 13 residues. Germline V gene lookup returns CDR1 MNHNS and CDR2 SASEGT. The CDR3 region is CASTSGQGAKIGF. The CDR3 DNA sequence: TGTGCCAGCACTTCGGGACAGGGGGCGAAAATAGGATTT.

The gene calls are TRBV6-1 and TRBJ2-1; D remains ambiguous. This CDR3 comprises 14 residues. Looked up from germline, CDR1 is MNHNS and CDR2 is SASEGT. V lost 4 bases to trimming and J lost 6 bases, with 13 bases between them. CDR3 bases: TGTGCCAGCAGTGGCGAGGTAGGGATCAATGAGCAGTTCTTC. Protein sequence: CASSGEVGINEQFF.

V gene TRBV5-6 combines with J gene TRBJ2-7; tentative D call: TRBD2 (5 bases). This CDR3 is 14 amino acids long. With 4 bases removed from V and 3 bases from J, the gap between germline ends came to 14 bases. Germline-derived CDR1 and CDR2 are SGHDT and YYEEEE. The chain's CDR3 is CASSRRTFYYEQYF. CDR3 sequence (DNA): TGTGCCAGCAGCCGACGGACTTTTTACTACGAGCAGTACTTC.

The CDR3 DNA reads as TGTGCCAGCACTTTAAGGGTCAAGAATTCACCCCTCCACTTT. It specifies CASTLRVKNSPLHF. The gene calls are TRBV6-6 and TRBJ1-6; D is unclear. This CDR3 has 14 residues. Per the germline V gene, CDR1 is MNHNY and CDR2 is SVGAGI (reference sequence). Trimming took 7 bases from V and 7 from J, leaving 14 bases between them.

V usage is TRBV18 and J usage is TRBJ1-1, with D hard to call. This CDR3 comprises 15 residues. Trimming took 0 bases from V and 4 from J, leaving 12 bases between them. Looked up from germline, CDR1 is KGHSH and CDR2 is LQKENI. The chain's CDR3 is CASSPPAELSTEAFF. CDR3 DNA: TGTGCCAGCTCACCACCGGCAGAACTATCCACTGAAGCTTTCTTT.

This clone was counted once. V usage is TRBV28 and J usage is TRBJ1-5; unclear D gene. Germline CDR1 MDHEN, CDR2 SYDVKM. Between the trimmed V and J ends, which lost 3 bases and 2 bases, there was a span of 11 bases. The CDR3 is made up of 15 amino acids. CDR3 sequence: CASSFSHLGNQPQHF. CDR3 in DNA: TGTGCCAGCAGTTTTAGTCACCTTGGCAATCAGCCCCAGCATTTT.

The chain recombines TRBV9 with TRBJ1-1; TRBD1 agrees at 9 bases. J gave up 6 bases and V 0 bases, and 6 bases lay outside the gene matches. Germline-derived CDR1 and CDR2 are SGDLS and YYNGEE. This CDR3 is 15 amino acids long. In DNA, the CDR3 is TGTGCCAGCAGCGTAGGGGGACAGGGCCATTCTGAAGCTTTCTTT. Its protein product is CASSVGGQGHSEAFF.

The chain links TRBV7-6 to TRBJ1-4; 8 nucleotides agree with TRBD1. The CDR3 length is 14 residues. J gave up 8 bases and V 5 bases, and 7 bases lay outside the gene matches. From germline, CDR1 is SGHVS and CDR2 FNYEAQ. CDR3 residues: CASSPRGLREKLFF. For the CDR3, the DNA is TGTGCCAGCAGCCCCAGGGGGCTTCGGGAAAAACTGTTTTTT.

The gene calls are TRBV19 and TRBJ2-3; D is unclear. Trimming took 6 bases from V and 2 from J, leaving 12 bases between them. Germline V gives CDR1 LNHDA, CDR2 SQIVND (reference sequence). The CDR3 consists of 14 residues. CDR3 protein: CASRRAEPTDTQYF. In DNA form, the CDR3 reads TGTGCCAGTAGAAGGGCAGAGCCCACAGATACGCAGTATTTT.

The chain employs TRBV7-3 and TRBJ2-1, with 10 bases aligning to TRBD2. Germline trimming cut 6 bases from V and 9 bases from J; bases unmatched to any gene: 14. Per the germline V gene, CDR1 is SGHTA and CDR2 is FQGTGA. CDR3 length: 16 amino acids. The CDR3 loop is CASSSGTGTSASEQFF. CDR3 in DNA: TGTGCCAGCAGTTCAGGAACCGGGACTAGCGCTTCTGAGCAGTTCTTC. Full variable domain (remainder filled in from reference TRBV7-3 and TRBJ2-1): GAGVSQTPSNKVTEKGKYVELRCDPISGHTALYWYRQSLGQGPEFLIYFQGTGAADDSGLPNDRFFAVRPEGSVSTLKIQRTERGDSAVYLCASSSGTGTSASEQFFGPGTRLTVL.

The chain couples TRBV25-1 to TRBJ2-7; D remains unclear. This CDR3 is 14 amino acids long. Trimming cost V 1 base and J 2 bases, with 9 bases left between them. The germline CDR1 and CDR2 sequences are MGHDK and SYGVNS. Here the CDR3 DNA reads TGTGCCAGCAGTGAATTGGTAGCCCCCTACGAGCAGTACTTC. This sequence encodes CASSELVAPYEQYF.

J is TRBJ2-5 and V is TRBV19, with TRBD2 matching 9 bases. This CDR3 is built from 13 residues. With 5 bases clipped from V and 3 bases from J, the junction kept 1 base outside the gene matches. Germline CDR1 LNHDA, CDR2 SQIVND (reference sequence). The CDR3, as DNA: TGTGCCAGTAGTCTAGCGGGAAAAGAGACCCAGTACTTC. This sequence encodes CASSLAGKETQYF.

This chain joins TRBV11-2 and TRBJ2-5; D remains unclear. CDR1 is SGHAT and CDR2 is FQNNGV in the germline V gene. The V end was cut by 1 base, the J end by 1 base, with 13 bases between. The CDR3 spans 16 residues. CDR3 amino acids: CASSLVEPSLQETQYF. CDR3 nucleotides: TGTGCCAGCAGCTTAGTAGAACCGTCCCTCCAAGAGACCCAGTACTTC.

This chain links TRBV5-1 with TRBJ2-5; the match to TRBD2 covers 8 bases. The CDR3 covers 14 residues. V lost 4 bases to trimming and J lost 3 bases; unmatched junction nucleotides: 5. Per germline, CDR1 SGHRS and CDR2 YFSETQ. This chain's CDR3 is CASSPRGGEETQYF. The CDR3, as DNA: TGCGCCAGCAGCCCCCGGGGGGGAGAAGAGACCCAGTACTTC.

This chain uses TRBV5-1 with TRBJ1-2, with D maybe TRBD1 (5 bases). V was shortened by 0 bases and J by 5 bases, with 5 bases between the two germline ends. The CDR3 is 12 amino acids. Germline lookup yields CDR1 SGHRS and CDR2 YFSETQ. For the CDR3, the DNA is TGCGCCAGCAGCTTGGACAGGTATGGCTACACCTTC. It translates to CASSLDRYGYTF.